These 18 T cell receptor beta chains originate from one sample sequenced in a study of OX40 agonist ivuxolimab in advanced cancers. TCRdb's copy holds only in-frame clones and misses some; the assay was immunoSEQ multiplex PCR. The table shows some 70,000 clones, with approximately 78% occurring only once. This material consisted of CD4+ or CD8+ T cells sorted from blood, taken in a trial of the OX40 agonist ivuxolimab. The receptors shown here come from an adult with an advanced solid tumor such as melanoma, head and neck, liver or kidney cancer.

The chain recombines TRBV15 with TRBJ1-2; 7 bases match TRBD1. Trimming removed 9 bases from V and 8 bases from J; junction bases left unmatched: 9. Germline assignment: CDR1 LNHNV and CDR2 YYDKDF (reference sequence). This CDR3 is built from 12 residues. As DNA, the CDR3 is TGTGCCACTTTGAACAGGGGCTCAGGCTACACCTTC. It codes for CATLNRGSGYTF.

The chain combines TRBV6-6 with TRBJ2-3; no reliable D call. This CDR3 contains 16 residues. The germline gives CDR1 MNHNY, CDR2 SVGAGI (reference sequence). The V end lost 8 bases, the J end lost 0 bases, and 18 bases lay between the germline ends. The chain's CDR3 is CASLSGRRGSTDTQYF. The CDR3 DNA reads TGTGCCAGCTTGTCCGGTCGGAGAGGCAGCACAGATACGCAGTATTTT.

CDR3 DNA sequence: TGTGCCTCGTCTTCGGACAGAACGTCCTACGAGCAGTACTTC. This gives the protein CASSSDRTSYEQYF. V usage is TRBV30 and J usage is TRBJ2-7, with D maybe TRBD1 (6 bases). Germline V gene sequence: CDR1 GTSNPN, CDR2 SVGIG (reference sequence). V shed 7 bases and J shed 1 base, with 17 bases lying between them. The CDR3 has 14 amino acids.

The gene calls are TRBV6-5 and TRBJ1-2; the D gene is possibly TRBD1 (5 bases). The germline CDR1 and CDR2 sequences are MNHEY and SVGAGI. CDR3 length equals 13 residues. The germline V and J ends were trimmed by 7 bases and 4 bases, with 13 bases remaining between them. CDR3 sequence (DNA): TGTGCCAGCACGGAACAGGTCTCCTATGGCTACACCTTC. Protein product: CASTEQVSYGYTF.

The V gene is TRBV5-5, the J gene TRBJ1-4, with D maybe TRBD1 (6 bases). Germline CDR1 SGHKS, CDR2 YYEKEE (reference sequence). With 4 bases removed from V and 6 bases from J, the gap between germline ends came to 16 bases. The CDR3 loop spans 15 amino acids. The CDR3 DNA is TGTGCCAGCAGCAGAGGGGGTGAAGGGGATGAAAAACTGTTTTTT. Translated, it gives CASSRGGEGDEKLFF.

V gene TRBV4-1 combines with J gene TRBJ2-1, with 9 nucleotides matching TRBD1. The V segment lost 5 bases and the J segment 8 bases; nucleotides outside the gene matches: 10. CDR3 size: 15 residues. Looked up from germline, CDR1 is MGHRA and CDR2 is YSYEKL. Written as DNA, the CDR3 is TGCGCCAGCAGCGTACAGGGGGCAGGGGGCGATGAGCAGTTCTTC. As protein: CASSVQGAGGDEQFF.

In this sample, this clone turned up once. The chain uses TRBV6-5 and TRBJ1-1; no clear D gene. CDR1 is MNHEY and CDR2 is SVGAGI in the germline V gene. V was pared by 0 bases and J by 4 bases, with 9 bases between. The CDR3 contains 14 residues. The CDR3 reads CASSYSMRSTEAFF. The CDR3 DNA follows: TGTGCCAGCAGTTACTCGATGAGATCCACTGAAGCTTTCTTT.

The rearrangement joins TRBV2 to TRBJ2-5, with D perhaps matching TRBD1 or TRBD2 (5 bases each). The length of the CDR3 is 14 residues. Trimming left V 6 bases short and J 4 bases short, with 15 bases between. CDR1 and CDR2 (germline): SNHLY, FYNNEI. Here the CDR3 reads CASRAGTAGETQYF. CDR3 nucleotides: TGTGCCAGCAGGGCCGGGACCGCGGGAGAGACCCAGTACTTC.

The chain combines TRBV7-2 with TRBJ2-1, with 9 bases matching TRBD2. CDR3 size: 15 residues. Losses at the gene ends were 4 bases for V and 15 bases for J; bases not matched to a gene: 16. CDR1 and CDR2 from the germline V gene are SGHTA and FQGNSA. CDR3 sequence: CASSSSGLAPLSGFF. The CDR3 DNA reads TGTGCCAGCAGCTCATCGGGACTAGCCCCGCTAAGTGGGTTCTTC.

This clone was counted between two and nine times. The chain employs TRBV2 and TRBJ2-7; 7 nucleotides align to TRBD2. V was clipped by 8 bases and J by 5 bases; unmatched bases: 6. Per germline, CDR1 SNHLY and CDR2 FYNNEI. The CDR3 runs 12 residues. CDR3 loop: CASREGGNEQYF. As DNA, the CDR3 is TGTGCCAGCCGAGAGGGAGGGAACGAGCAGTACTTC.

The V call is TRBV7-2, the J call TRBJ2-2; D is ambiguous. Trimming removed 3 bases from V and 6 bases from J, with 11 bases in between. Germline V gene sequence: CDR1 SGHTA, CDR2 FQGNSA. This CDR3 region has 14 residues. The CDR3 region has the DNA TGTGCCAGCAGCTTGAAACCCAGCCCCGGGGAGCTGTTTTTT. Translated: CASSLKPSPGELFF.

The chain combines TRBV7-6 with TRBJ1-1; TRBD1 is a possible D gene (6 bases). Trimming took off 5 bases at V and 0 bases at J, with 13 bases between the two ends. The germline gives CDR1 SGHVS, CDR2 FNYEAQ. The CDR3 sequence is 15 residues long. The CDR3 nucleotides read TGTGCCAGCAGCCCCCAGACAGGCATGAACACTGAAGCTTTCTTT. Translating it yields CASSPQTGMNTEAFF. The whole variable domain, filled in from reference TRBV7-6 and TRBJ1-1, reads GAGVSQSPRYKVTKRGQDVALRCDPISGHVSLYWYRQALGQGPEFLTYFNYEAQQDKSGLPNDRFSAERPEGSISTLTIQRTEQRDSAMYRCASSPQTGMNTEAFFGQGTRLTVV.

The chain is built from TRBV7-8 and TRBJ1-3; 9 nucleotides align to TRBD1. Germline V gene sequence: CDR1 SGHVS, CDR2 FQNEAQ. Trimming at V came to 5 bases and at J to 2 bases, leaving 10 bases not matched to a gene. This CDR3 has 17 residues. CDR3 region: CASSPLGDRVTGNTIYF. The CDR3 DNA follows: TGTGCCAGCAGCCCACTAGGGGACAGGGTGACTGGAAACACCATATATTTT.

There are a few counts of this clone. The chain uses TRBV30 and TRBJ1-1; D might be TRBD1 (6 bases). V shed 5 bases and J shed 5 bases, with 18 bases lying between them. CDR3 length equals 14 residues. Germline values: CDR1 GTSNPN, CDR2 SVGIG (reference sequence). In nucleotides, the CDR3 is TGTGCCTGGGAGAGAGAAAGGGGGGGAACTGAAGCTTTCTTT. It yields the protein CAWERERGGTEAFF.

The genes are TRBV2 and TRBJ2-3, with 9 bases matching TRBD1. The CDR3 has 15 residues. Germline V CDR1 and CDR2: SNHLY, FYNNEI. J was trimmed by 1 base and V by 6 bases; bases with no gene match: 5. DNA of the CDR3: TGTGCCAGCAGCCGACAGGGGGAGGGCACAGATACGCAGTATTTT. Its translation is CASSRQGEGTDTQYF.

The chain uses TRBV5-1 and TRBJ1-2, with D possibly matching TRBD1 (5 bases). Trimming took 0 bases from V and 3 from J, leaving 9 bases between them. The germline V gene has CDR1 SGHRS and CDR2 YFSETQ. The CDR3 is made up of 14 amino acids. CDR3 sequence: CASSLARGHYGYTF. CDR3 nucleotides: TGCGCCAGCAGCTTGGCCCGGGGACACTATGGCTACACCTTC.

The genes are TRBV27 and TRBJ2-5, with D perhaps assigned TRBD1 or TRBD2 (5 bases each). Matching the DNA end better, TRBJ2-7 makes the J call doubtful. The V gene's germline CDR1 is MNHEY and CDR2 SMNVEV (reference sequence). The CDR3 length is 13 residues. The CDR3 is CASSLAGSYEQYF. Written as DNA, the CDR3 is TGTGCCAGCAGTTTAGCAGGGAGTTACGAGCAGTACTTC.

The rearrangement uses TRBV5-1 and TRBJ1-4; TRBD1 might be the D (5 bases). This CDR3 comprises 15 residues. Trimming shortened V by 7 bases and J by 1 base, and 14 bases separated the two germline ends. Germline values: CDR1 SGHRS, CDR2 YFSETQ. CDR3 sequence: CASGGAGETNEKLFF. The CDR3 DNA reads TGCGCCAGCGGAGGGGCCGGGGAAACTAATGAAAAACTGTTTTTT.